This T cell receptor beta chain was documented in a study of blood T cell repertoires in COVID-19. The overall study: The United States, Italy and Spain provided the acute and convalescent COVID-19 samples. In each case, the material was cDNA or gDNA derived from T cells, B-cell-depleted T cells, or PBMCs.

In germline, CDR1 is MNHEY, CDR2 SMNVEV (reference sequence). Trimming removed 2 bases from V and 6 bases from J, with 14 bases in between. This CDR3 comprises 14 residues. Original analysis: Reference gene primer amplification in the assay estimated nucleated cell counts. The data were produced by immunoSEQ multiplex PCR, yet TCRdb's version contains in-frame clones alone and is incomplete. V and J calls and clone size are copied from that table; D and trimming were computed from the DNA. The data show about 28,000 clones, about 89% seen once. The V gene is TRBV27, the J gene TRBJ2-7; possibly TRBD2 for D (6 bases). The clonotype comes from a human donor in a cohort sampled during active COVID-19. Sequencing input: peripheral blood. Here the CDR3 DNA reads TGTGCCAGCAGTTTAGGCTGGGGGGTTTTCGAGCAGTACTTC. It specifies CASSLGWGVFEQYF.